A single sample is the source of the 22 T cell receptor beta chains below, sequenced in a study of shared clonotypes between healthy human individuals. TCRdb keeps only in-frame clones here, not all; method: immunoSEQ multiplex PCR. This table has 2 million to 3 million clones, roughly 93% appearing once. Specimen: naive CD4+ T cells from PBMCs. Documented subset: CD45RA+ positively selected. These receptors were collected from a man between 18 and 35 years old in good health. Some clones in this sample may be carry-over from other donors' samples.

This clone was counted once. The chain links TRBV28 to TRBJ1-5, with 11 bases aligning to TRBD1. V was clipped by 6 bases and J by 2 bases; unmatched bases: 6. From germline, CDR1 is MDHEN and CDR2 SYDVKM. The CDR3 is made up of 16 amino acids. Here the CDR3 reads CASRQDRGQRNQPQHF. The CDR3 region has the DNA TGTGCCAGCAGACAGGACAGGGGGCAGCGCAATCAGCCCCAGCATTTT.

The V gene is TRBV2, the J gene TRBJ2-2; D is uncertain. Germline CDR1 is SNHLY and CDR2 is FYNNEI. The germline V and J ends were trimmed by 6 bases and 8 bases, with 7 bases remaining between them. This CDR3 has 11 residues. CDR3 DNA sequence: TGTGCCAGCAGCCCTCTAGGGGAGCTGTTTTTT. Translation: CASSPLGELFF.

This clone was counted once. V usage is TRBV19 and J usage is TRBJ2-1; 9 bases map to TRBD2. The CDR3 runs 16 residues. After removal of 3 bases from V and 9 bases from J, the junction contained 12 bases not matched to a gene. Germline lookup yields CDR1 LNHDA and CDR2 SQIVND (reference sequence). CDR3 coding DNA: TGTGCCAGTAGTATCAGAAGTAGCGGGAGCAGGGGTGAGCAGTTCTTC. Translated: CASSIRSSGSRGEQFF. Full variable domain (remainder filled in from reference TRBV19 and TRBJ2-1): DGGITQSPKYLFRKEGQNVTLSCEQNLNHDAMYWYRQDPGQGLRLIYYSQIVNDFQKGDIAEGYSVSREKKESFPLTVTSAQKNPTAFYLCASSIRSSGSRGEQFFGPGTRLTVL.

In DNA, the CDR3 is TGTGCCAGCAGCTTAGATCTTAGGAGCGGGGACACAGATACGCAGTATTTT. Translating it yields CASSLDLRSGDTDTQYF. The chain couples TRBV7-9 to TRBJ2-3; 7 bases are a match to TRBD2. The J segment lost 2 bases and the V segment lost 1 base, leaving 9 bases of the junction unmatched. Germline loops: CDR1 SEHNR, CDR2 FQNEAQ (reference sequence). This CDR3 region has 17 residues.

This chain links TRBV25-1 with TRBJ1-2; TRBD1 might be the D (5 bases). The germline V gene has CDR1 MGHDK and CDR2 SYGVNS. The CDR3 covers 15 residues. V lost 2 bases, J lost 5 bases, and 15 bases lay in between. The CDR3 DNA sequence: TGTGCCAGCAGTGAACTTGGGGCGGCGTTGTATGGCTACACCTTC. Translated: CASSELGAALYGYTF.

This chain joins TRBV7-9 and TRBJ2-4; D is unclear. Trimming took 0 bases from V and 8 from J, leaving 5 bases between them. The CDR3 spans 12 residues. CDR1 SEHNR and CDR2 FQNEAQ come from the germline V gene (reference sequence). The CDR3 DNA is TGTGCCAGCAGCTTAGCCTCCGACATTCAGTACTTC. Its translation: CASSLASDIQYF.

This clone was observed once. The chain recombines TRBV11-2 with TRBJ1-1, with 9 bases aligning to TRBD1. CDR1 is SGHAT, CDR2 FQNNGV, per germline. The CDR3 is 14 residues long. V shed 4 bases, J shed 4 bases, and the junction held 4 bases outside the gene matches. CDR3 bases: TGTGCCAGCAGCTCCTCGACAGGGGGCACTGAAGCTTTCTTT. Translated: CASSSSTGGTEAFF.

This clone was seen only a few times. Different DNA sequences within this sample yield the same CDR3. The V and J genes are TRBV30 and TRBJ1-4; D gene unclear. The germline V gene encodes CDR1 GTSNPN and CDR2 SVGIG (reference sequence). The CDR3 consists of 11 residues. Deletions cut 0 bases from V and 7 bases from J, with 3 bases between. CDR3: CAWSVSEKLFF. Here the CDR3 DNA reads TGTGCCTGGAGTGTCAGTGAAAAACTGTTTTTT.

Worth noting for this clone: The same CDR3 also results from other DNA sequences found in this sample. The chain recombines TRBV7-9 with TRBJ1-1; D is possibly TRBD1 (5 bases). CDR3 length: 15 amino acids. V was shortened by 3 bases and J by 2 bases, with 13 bases between the two germline ends. From germline, CDR1 is SEHNR and CDR2 FQNEAQ (reference sequence). The CDR3 region has the DNA TGTGCCAGCAGCTTGGAGGGGCTGGGTAACACTGAAGCTTTCTTT. Translated, it gives CASSLEGLGNTEAFF.

On this clone: The sample has other DNA sequences that encode this CDR3 too. The chain employs TRBV11-2 and TRBJ2-5; tentative D call: TRBD2 (6 bases). The germline CDR1 and CDR2 sequences are SGHAT and FQNNGV. The CDR3 contains 15 residues. V was shortened by 2 bases and J by 1 base, with 11 bases between the two germline ends. CDR3 coding DNA: TGTGCCAGCAGCTTATTAGGGCGGGGCCAAGAGACCCAGTACTTC. This translates into CASSLLGRGQETQYF.

The J gene is TRBJ1-1, the V gene TRBV28; no definite D call. CDR1 and CDR2 from the germline V gene are MDHEN and SYDVKM. This CDR3 contains 13 residues. The V end lost 6 bases, the J end lost 4 bases, and 12 bases lay between the germline ends. CDR3: CASSPRISTEAFF. The CDR3 DNA follows: TGTGCCAGCAGCCCCCGTATCAGCACTGAAGCTTTCTTT.

This chain joins TRBV19 and TRBJ1-2; D call uncertain. The CDR3 spans 12 residues. Germline V gene lookup returns CDR1 LNHDA and CDR2 SQIVND (reference sequence). Between the trimmed V and J ends, which lost 5 bases and 3 bases, there was a span of 7 bases. The DNA for the CDR3 is TGTGCCAGTAGTGCGGCGGACTATGGCTACACCTTC. Translating gives CASSAADYGYTF.

V and J are TRBV6-1 and TRBJ1-4; TRBD1 agrees at 8 bases. This CDR3 region has 13 residues. Germline V CDR1 and CDR2: MNHNS, SASEGT. V was pared by 6 bases and J by 7 bases, with 4 bases of the junction left unmatched. The CDR3 loop is CASSRQGSEKLFF. The CDR3 DNA reads as TGTGCCAGCAGCCGACAGGGGAGTGAAAAACTGTTTTTT.

V usage is TRBV5-4 and J usage is TRBJ1-2; 12 bases agree with TRBD1. The CDR3 has 16 amino acids. Germline-derived CDR1 and CDR2 are SGHNT and YYREEE (reference sequence). The junction had 9 bases not matched to a gene; V was cut back by 1 base and J by 8 bases. In nucleotides, the CDR3 is TGTGCCAGCAGCTTGCGCGGGGGGGACAGGGGGCCCGGCTACACCTTC. Amino acid sequence: CASSLRGGDRGPGYTF.

The V and J genes are TRBV2 and TRBJ2-7; D call uncertain. Germline lookup yields CDR1 SNHLY and CDR2 FYNNEI. Trimming took 4 bases from V and 2 from J, leaving 12 bases between them. The CDR3 loop spans 14 amino acids. This chain's CDR3 is CASSVGRAAYEQYF. CDR3 nucleotides: TGTGCCAGCAGTGTAGGCAGAGCTGCCTACGAGCAGTACTTC.

This chain links TRBV6-6 with TRBJ2-3, with 7 bases fitting TRBD2. Germline V gene sequence: CDR1 MNHNY, CDR2 SVGAGI (reference sequence). J lost 11 bases, V lost 4 bases, and 18 bases had no gene match. The CDR3 is 16 amino acids. For the CDR3, the DNA is TGTGCCAGCAGTTCCCCGGGTAGCGGGCCATTCTGGCGGCAGTATTTT. It translates to CASSSPGSGPFWRQYF.

The chain employs TRBV5-8 and TRBJ2-2; D not resolved. CDR1 is SGHTS, CDR2 YDEGEE, per germline. The CDR3 runs to 17 residues. Trimming pared 0 bases from V and 4 bases from J, leaving 16 bases between. The CDR3 coding sequence is TGTGCCAGCAGCTTGGGCCTGGTAGAGAAGAGCACCGGGGAGCTGTTTTTT. It yields the protein CASSLGLVEKSTGELFF.

The genes are TRBV6-4 and TRBJ2-5, with 11 bases fitting TRBD1. The V gene end was trimmed by 3 bases and the J gene end by 8 bases; junction bases not matched to a gene: 2. From germline, CDR1 is MRHNA and CDR2 SNTAGT. This CDR3 comprises 13 residues. CDR3 sequence: CASSEGTGGTQYF. The DNA for the CDR3 is TGTGCCAGCAGTGAGGGGACAGGGGGTACCCAGTACTTC.

The chain uses TRBV29-1 and TRBJ2-2; D possibly corresponds to TRBD2 (5 bases). The CDR3 is 14 residues long. Trimming took off 7 bases at V and 2 bases at J, with 14 bases between the two ends. CDR1 and CDR2 from the germline V gene are SQVTM and ANQGSEA. CDR3 region: CSARWEFNTGELFF. CDR3 nucleotides: TGCAGCGCTCGTTGGGAGTTTAACACCGGGGAGCTGTTTTTT.

The V gene is TRBV28, the J gene TRBJ1-5; D is unresolved. Looked up from germline, CDR1 is MDHEN and CDR2 is SYDVKM. V lost 6 bases, J lost 0 bases, and 6 bases lay in between. This CDR3 has 13 amino acids. CDR3 residues: CASRPSSNQPQHF. DNA for the CDR3: TGTGCCAGCAGGCCTAGTAGCAATCAGCCCCAGCATTTT.

This clone was recorded once. V is TRBV30 and J is TRBJ2-5; 14 nucleotides line up with TRBD2. The CDR3 covers 15 residues. The V gene end was trimmed by 0 bases and the J gene end by 9 bases; junction bases not matched to a gene: 6. Germline lookup yields CDR1 GTSNPN and CDR2 SVGIG (reference sequence). The CDR3 region has the DNA TGTGCCTGGAGTGTGGGACTAGCGGGAGTGTTTTCCCAGTACTTC. This encodes CAWSVGLAGVFSQYF. The full variable domain, rest sourced from reference TRBV30 and TRBJ2-5, is SQTIHQWPATLVQPVGSPLSLECTVEGTSNPNLYWYRQAAGRGLQLLFYSVGIGQISSEVPQNLSASRPQDRQFILSSKKLLLSDSGFYLCAWSVGLAGVFSQYFGPGTRLLVL.

This chain joins TRBV20-1 and TRBJ2-7; D is unclear. Germline CDR1 is DFQATT and CDR2 is SNEGSKA (reference sequence). Trimming stripped 2 bases from V and 4 bases from J, with 6 bases between. This CDR3 comprises 11 residues. Here the CDR3 reads CSARKGYEQYF. CDR3 coding DNA: TGCAGTGCTAGAAAAGGTTACGAGCAGTACTTC.